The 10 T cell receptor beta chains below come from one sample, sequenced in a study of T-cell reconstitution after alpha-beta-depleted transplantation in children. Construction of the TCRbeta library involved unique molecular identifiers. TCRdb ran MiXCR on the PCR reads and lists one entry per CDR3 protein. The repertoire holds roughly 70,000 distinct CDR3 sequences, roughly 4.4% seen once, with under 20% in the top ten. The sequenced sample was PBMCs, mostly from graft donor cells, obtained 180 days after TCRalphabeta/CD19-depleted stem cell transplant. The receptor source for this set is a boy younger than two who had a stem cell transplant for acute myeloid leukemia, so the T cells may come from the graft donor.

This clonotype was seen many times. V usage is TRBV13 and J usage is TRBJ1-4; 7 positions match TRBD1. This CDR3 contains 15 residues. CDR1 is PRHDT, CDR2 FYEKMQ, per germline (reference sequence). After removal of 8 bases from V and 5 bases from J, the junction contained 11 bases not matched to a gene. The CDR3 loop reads CASRRLRDSNEKLFF. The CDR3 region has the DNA TGTGCCAGCCGCCGTCTCCGGGACAGCAATGAAAAACTGTTTTTT.

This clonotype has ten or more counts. The CDR3 DNA reads as TGCGCCAGCAGCTTGGGCCCCTTAGATGAGCAGTTCTTC. Protein: CASSLGPLDEQFF. The chain links TRBV5-1 to TRBJ2-1; D call uncertain. V was cut by 0 bases and J by 8 bases, with 9 bases left in between. Per germline, CDR1 SGHRS and CDR2 YFSETQ. The CDR3 runs to 13 residues. The variable domain in full, with the rest retrieved from reference TRBV5-1 and TRBJ2-1, is KAGVTQTPRYLIKTRGQQVTLSCSPISGHRSVSWYQQTPGQGLQFLFEYFSETQRNKGNFPGRFSGRQFSNSRSEMNVSTLELGDSALYLCASSLGPLDEQFFGPGTRLTVL.

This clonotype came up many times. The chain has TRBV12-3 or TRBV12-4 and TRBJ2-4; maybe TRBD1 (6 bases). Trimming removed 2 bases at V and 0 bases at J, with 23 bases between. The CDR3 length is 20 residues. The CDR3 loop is CASSLRGVRGQMRAKNIQYF. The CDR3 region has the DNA TGTGCCAGCAGTTTAAGGGGTGTGAGAGGACAGATGAGAGCCAAAAACATTCAGTACTTC.

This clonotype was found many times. For the CDR3, the DNA is TGCGCCAGCAGCACCAGGGAGGAACGCGAGCAGTACTTC. Translation gives CASSTREEREQYF. The chain uses TRBV5-1 and TRBJ2-7; a possible D gene is TRBD2 (6 bases). The length of the CDR3 is 13 residues. Germline CDR1 is SGHRS and CDR2 is YFSETQ. Trimming stripped 4 bases from V and 6 bases from J, with 14 bases between.

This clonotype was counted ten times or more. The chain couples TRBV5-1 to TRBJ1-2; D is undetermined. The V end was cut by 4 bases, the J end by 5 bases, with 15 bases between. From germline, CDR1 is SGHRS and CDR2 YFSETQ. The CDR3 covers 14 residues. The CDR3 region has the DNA TGCGCCAGCAGCACCTTGCCCTCTGAGTATGGCTACACCTTC. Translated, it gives CASSTLPSEYGYTF.

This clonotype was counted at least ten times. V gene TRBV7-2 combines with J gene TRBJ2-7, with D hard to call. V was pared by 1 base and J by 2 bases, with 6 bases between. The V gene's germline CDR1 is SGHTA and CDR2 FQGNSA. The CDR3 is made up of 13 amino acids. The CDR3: CASSLVHPYEQYF. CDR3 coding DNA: TGTGCCAGCAGCTTAGTACACCCCTACGAGCAGTACTTC.

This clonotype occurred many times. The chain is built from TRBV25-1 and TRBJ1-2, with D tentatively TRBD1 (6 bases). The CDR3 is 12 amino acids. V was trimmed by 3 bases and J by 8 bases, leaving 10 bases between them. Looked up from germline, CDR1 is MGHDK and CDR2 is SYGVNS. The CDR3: CASSDLGQGYTF. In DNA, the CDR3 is TGTGCCAGCAGTGACCTCGGACAGGGCTACACCTTC.

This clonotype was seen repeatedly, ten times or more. CDR3 in DNA: TGCGCCAGCTCACTGGAGGCAGGGGGCGCCGGATCACCCCTCCACTTT. It yields the protein CASSLEAGGAGSPLHF. The rearrangement joins TRBV5-1 to TRBJ1-6; 8 bases agree with TRBD1. The CDR3 is made up of 16 amino acids. J lost 10 bases, V lost 7 bases, and 16 bases had no gene match. Per germline, CDR1 SGHRS and CDR2 YFSETQ.

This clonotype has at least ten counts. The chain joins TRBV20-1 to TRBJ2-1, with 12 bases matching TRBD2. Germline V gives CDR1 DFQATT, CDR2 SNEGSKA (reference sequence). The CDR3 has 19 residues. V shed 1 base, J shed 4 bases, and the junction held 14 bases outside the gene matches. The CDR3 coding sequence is TGCAGTGCTAGAGCTTGGGACAGTGGACTAGCGGGGTATTACAATGAGCAGTTCTTC. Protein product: CSARAWDSGLAGYYNEQFF.

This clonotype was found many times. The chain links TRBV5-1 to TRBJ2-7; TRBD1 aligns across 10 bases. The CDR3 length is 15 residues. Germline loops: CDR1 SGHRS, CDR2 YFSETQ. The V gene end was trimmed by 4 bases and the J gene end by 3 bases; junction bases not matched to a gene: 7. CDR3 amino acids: CASSAWDRGDYEQYF. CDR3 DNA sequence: TGCGCCAGCAGCGCATGGGACAGGGGCGACTACGAGCAGTACTTC. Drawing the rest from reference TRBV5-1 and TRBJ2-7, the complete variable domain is KAGVTQTPRYLIKTRGQQVTLSCSPISGHRSVSWYQQTPGQGLQFLFEYFSETQRNKGNFPGRFSGRQFSNSRSEMNVSTLELGDSALYLCASSAWDRGDYEQYFGPGTRLTVT.